This is a list of T cell receptor beta chains from one sample in a study of cytomegalovirus exposure and HLA in healthy donors. Libraries were prepared by immunoSEQ multiplex PCR; TCRdb keeps only in-frame clonotypes and omits some of them. The data show about 160,000 clones, around four fifths seen once. Sequencing used PBMCs. These TCRs come from a young man in good health and CMV-seronegative. The conserved cysteine and the conserved F or W are not part of the CDR3 here.

v_call cdr3_aa
TRBV2 ASSEIWVAISYEQY
TRBV5-6 ASSLVAGAYNEQF
TRBV2 ASRDSSGSGADTQY
TRBV15 ATSRERRGTTGELF
TRBV5-4 ASSLISGGGFEQH
TRBV29-1 SVDSGRSYNEQF
TRBV7-9 ASSFDASGNYEQY
TRBV19 ASIGVSGNTIY
TRBV7-2 ASRRLDNEQF
TRBV5-1 ASSPDGSSVPNEQF
TRBV18 ASSPTGQTGNTIY
TRBV5-5 ASSPRGAGEKLF
TRBV9 ASSVASGIQETQY
TRBV19 ASSPGQQETQY
TRBV28 ASTIVGGYQPQH
TRBV18 ASSPTGTGTEAF
TRBV6-5 ASSYSVRGYEQY
TRBV5-4 ASSRSGQSYGYT
TRBV30 AWRQGNNQPQH
TRBV19 ASSIAPGTGPEQY
TRBV27 ASSFRDRGFGYEQY
TRBV5-1 ASSNAGTGADNEQF
TRBV5-4 ASSPNRGLAGVYEQY
TRBV15 ATSSVRDEQY
TRBV25-1 ASTSTGGSTNEKLF
TRBV19 ASSMALAGHLSDEQF
TRBV10-1 ASSGPNRDEQY
TRBV5-1 ASSLETAETQY
TRBV5-1 ASSLGPGGTGELF
TRBV6-6 ASSFDRGGSGEQF